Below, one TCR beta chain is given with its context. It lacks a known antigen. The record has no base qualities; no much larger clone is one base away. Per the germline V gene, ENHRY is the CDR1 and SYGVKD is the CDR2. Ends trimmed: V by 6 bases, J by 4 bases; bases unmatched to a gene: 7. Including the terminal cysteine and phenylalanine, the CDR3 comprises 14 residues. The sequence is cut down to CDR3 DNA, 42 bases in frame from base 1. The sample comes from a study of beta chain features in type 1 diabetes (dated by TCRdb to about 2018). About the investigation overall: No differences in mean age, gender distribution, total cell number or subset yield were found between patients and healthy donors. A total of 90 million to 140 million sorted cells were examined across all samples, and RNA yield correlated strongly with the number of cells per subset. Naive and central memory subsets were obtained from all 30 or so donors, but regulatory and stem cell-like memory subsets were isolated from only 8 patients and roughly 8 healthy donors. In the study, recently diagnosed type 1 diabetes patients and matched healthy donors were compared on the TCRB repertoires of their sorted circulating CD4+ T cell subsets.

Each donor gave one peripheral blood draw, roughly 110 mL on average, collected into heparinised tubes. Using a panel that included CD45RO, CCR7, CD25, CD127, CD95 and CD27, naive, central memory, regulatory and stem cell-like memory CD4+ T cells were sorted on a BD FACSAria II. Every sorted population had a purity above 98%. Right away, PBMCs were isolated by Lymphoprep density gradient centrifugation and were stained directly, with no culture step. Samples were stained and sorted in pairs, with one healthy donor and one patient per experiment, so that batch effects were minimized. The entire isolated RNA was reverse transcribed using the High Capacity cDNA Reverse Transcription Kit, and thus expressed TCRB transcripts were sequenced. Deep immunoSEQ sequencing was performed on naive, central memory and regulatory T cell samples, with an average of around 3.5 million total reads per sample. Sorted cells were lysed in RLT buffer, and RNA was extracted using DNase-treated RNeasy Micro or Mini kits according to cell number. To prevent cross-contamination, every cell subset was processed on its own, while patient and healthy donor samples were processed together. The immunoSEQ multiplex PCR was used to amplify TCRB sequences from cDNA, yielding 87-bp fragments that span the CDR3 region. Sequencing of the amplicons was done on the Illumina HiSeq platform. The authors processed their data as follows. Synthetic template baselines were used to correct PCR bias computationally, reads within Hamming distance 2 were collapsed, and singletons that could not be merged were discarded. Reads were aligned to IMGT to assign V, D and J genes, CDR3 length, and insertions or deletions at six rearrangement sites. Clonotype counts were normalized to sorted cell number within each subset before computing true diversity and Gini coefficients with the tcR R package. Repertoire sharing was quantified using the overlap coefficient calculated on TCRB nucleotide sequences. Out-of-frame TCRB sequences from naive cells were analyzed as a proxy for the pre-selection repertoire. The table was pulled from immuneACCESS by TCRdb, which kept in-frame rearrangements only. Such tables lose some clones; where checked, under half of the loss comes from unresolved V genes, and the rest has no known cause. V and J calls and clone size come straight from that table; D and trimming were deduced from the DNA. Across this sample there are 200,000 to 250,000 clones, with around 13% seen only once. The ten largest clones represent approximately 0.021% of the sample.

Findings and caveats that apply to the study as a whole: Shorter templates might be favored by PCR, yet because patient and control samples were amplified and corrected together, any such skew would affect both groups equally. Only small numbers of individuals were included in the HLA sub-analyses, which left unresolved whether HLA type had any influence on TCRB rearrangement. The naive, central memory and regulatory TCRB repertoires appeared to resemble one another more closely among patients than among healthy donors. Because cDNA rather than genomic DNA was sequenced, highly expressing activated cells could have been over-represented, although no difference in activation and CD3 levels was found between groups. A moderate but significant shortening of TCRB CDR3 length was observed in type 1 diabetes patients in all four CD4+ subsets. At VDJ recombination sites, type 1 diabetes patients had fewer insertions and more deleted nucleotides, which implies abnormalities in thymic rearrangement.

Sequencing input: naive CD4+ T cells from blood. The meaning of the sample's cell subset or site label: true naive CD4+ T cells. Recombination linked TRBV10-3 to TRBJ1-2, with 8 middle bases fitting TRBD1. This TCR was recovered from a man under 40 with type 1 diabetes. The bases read TGTGCCATCAGCGGACAGGGACTATCCTATGGCTACACCTTC. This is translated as CAISGQGLSYGYTF.